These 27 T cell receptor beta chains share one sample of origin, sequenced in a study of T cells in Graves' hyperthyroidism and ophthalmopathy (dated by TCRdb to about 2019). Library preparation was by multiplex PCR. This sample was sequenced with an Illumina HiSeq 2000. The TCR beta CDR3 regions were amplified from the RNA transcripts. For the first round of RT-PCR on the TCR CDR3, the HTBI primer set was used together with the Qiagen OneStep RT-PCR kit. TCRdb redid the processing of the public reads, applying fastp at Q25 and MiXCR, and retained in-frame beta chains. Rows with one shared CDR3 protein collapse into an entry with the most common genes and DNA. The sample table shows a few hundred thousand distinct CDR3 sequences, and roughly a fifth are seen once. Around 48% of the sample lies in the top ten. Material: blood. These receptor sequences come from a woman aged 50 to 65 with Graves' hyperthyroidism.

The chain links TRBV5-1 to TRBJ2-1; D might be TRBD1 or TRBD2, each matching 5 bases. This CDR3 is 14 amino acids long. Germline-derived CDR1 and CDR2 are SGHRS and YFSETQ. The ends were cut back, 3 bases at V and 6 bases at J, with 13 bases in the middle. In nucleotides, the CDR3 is TGCGCCAGCAGCTGGAAAGGGGAGCCCAATGAGCAGTTCTTC. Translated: CASSWKGEPNEQFF.

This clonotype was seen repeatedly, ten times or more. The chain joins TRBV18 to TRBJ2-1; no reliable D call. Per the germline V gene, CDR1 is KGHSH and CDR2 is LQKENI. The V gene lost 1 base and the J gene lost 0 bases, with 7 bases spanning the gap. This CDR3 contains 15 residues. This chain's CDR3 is CASSPQNPSYNEQFF. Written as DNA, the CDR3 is TGTGCCAGCTCACCACAGAACCCCTCCTACAATGAGCAGTTCTTC.

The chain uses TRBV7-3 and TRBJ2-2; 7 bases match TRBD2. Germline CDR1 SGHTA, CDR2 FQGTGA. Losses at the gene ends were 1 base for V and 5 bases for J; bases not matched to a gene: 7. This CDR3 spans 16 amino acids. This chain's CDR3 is CASSLKGGARTGELFF. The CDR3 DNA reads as TGTGCCAGCAGCTTAAAGGGAGGGGCGAGGACCGGGGAGCTGTTTTTT. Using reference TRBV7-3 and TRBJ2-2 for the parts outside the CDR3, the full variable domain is GAGVSQTPSNKVTEKGKYVELRCDPISGHTALYWYRQSLGQGPEFLIYFQGTGAADDSGLPNDRFFAVRPEGSVSTLKIQRTERGDSAVYLCASSLKGGARTGELFFGEGSRLTVL.

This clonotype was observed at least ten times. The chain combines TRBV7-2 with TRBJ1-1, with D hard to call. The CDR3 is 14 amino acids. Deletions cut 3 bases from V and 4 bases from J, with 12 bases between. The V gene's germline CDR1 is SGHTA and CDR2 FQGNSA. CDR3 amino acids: CASSLAGIGTEAFF. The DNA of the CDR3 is TGTGCCAGCAGCTTGGCGGGGATAGGCACTGAAGCTTTCTTT.

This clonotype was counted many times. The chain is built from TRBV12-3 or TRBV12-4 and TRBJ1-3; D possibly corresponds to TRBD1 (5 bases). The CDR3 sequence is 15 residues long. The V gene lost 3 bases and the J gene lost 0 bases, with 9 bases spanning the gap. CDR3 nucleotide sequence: TGTGCCAGCAGTTTTGAGGGGAGCTCTGGAAACACCATATATTTT. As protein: CASSFEGSSGNTIYF.

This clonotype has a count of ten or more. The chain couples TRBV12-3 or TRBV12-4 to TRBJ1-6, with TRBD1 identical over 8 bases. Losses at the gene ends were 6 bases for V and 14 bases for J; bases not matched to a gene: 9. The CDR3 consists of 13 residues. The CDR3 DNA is TGTGCCAGCAGGGCAGGGGGCGCGGGTACCCTCCACTTT. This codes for CASRAGGAGTLHF.

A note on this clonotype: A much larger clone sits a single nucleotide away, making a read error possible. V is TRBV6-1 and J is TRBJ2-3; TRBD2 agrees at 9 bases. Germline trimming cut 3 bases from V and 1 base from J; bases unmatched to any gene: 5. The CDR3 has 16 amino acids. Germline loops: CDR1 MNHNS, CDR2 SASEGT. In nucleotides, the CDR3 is TGTGCCAGCAGTGAGTTAGCGGGGGCCCGCACAGATACGCAGTATTTT. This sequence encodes CASSELAGARTDTQYF.

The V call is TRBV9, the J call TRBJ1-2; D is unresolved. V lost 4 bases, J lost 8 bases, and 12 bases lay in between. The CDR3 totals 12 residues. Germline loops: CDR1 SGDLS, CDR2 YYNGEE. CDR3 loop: CASSTGPLGYTF. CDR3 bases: TGTGCCAGCAGCACCGGGCCGTTGGGCTACACCTTC.

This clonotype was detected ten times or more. The DNA for the CDR3 is TGTGCCAGCAGCCAATTTGGGCCACAAGAGACCCAGTACTTC. This translates into CASSQFGPQETQYF. V usage is TRBV3-1 and J usage is TRBJ2-5; no firm D call. Germline V gene data show CDR1 as LGHDT and CDR2 as YNNKEL (reference sequence). The CDR3 spans 14 residues. Trimming removed 2 bases at V and 2 bases at J, with 9 bases between.

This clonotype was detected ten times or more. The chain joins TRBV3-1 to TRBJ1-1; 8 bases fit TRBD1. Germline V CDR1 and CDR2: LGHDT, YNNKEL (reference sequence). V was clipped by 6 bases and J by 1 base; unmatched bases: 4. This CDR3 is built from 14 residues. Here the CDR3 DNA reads TGTGCCAGCAGACGCGGACAGGGGAACACTGAAGCTTTCTTT. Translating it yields CASRRGQGNTEAFF.

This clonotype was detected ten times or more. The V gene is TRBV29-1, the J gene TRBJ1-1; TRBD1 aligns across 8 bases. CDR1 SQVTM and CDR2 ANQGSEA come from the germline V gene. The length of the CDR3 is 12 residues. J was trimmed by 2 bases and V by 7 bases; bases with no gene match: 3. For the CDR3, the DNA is TGCAGCGCCGGACAGGGAAACACTGAAGCTTTCTTT. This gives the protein CSAGQGNTEAFF.

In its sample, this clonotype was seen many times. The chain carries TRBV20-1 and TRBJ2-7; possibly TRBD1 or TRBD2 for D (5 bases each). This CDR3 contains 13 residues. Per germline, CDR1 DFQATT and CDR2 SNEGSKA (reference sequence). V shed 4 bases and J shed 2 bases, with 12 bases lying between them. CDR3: CSANRDGTYEQYF. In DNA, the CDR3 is TGCAGTGCTAACCGGGACGGGACCTACGAGCAGTACTTC.

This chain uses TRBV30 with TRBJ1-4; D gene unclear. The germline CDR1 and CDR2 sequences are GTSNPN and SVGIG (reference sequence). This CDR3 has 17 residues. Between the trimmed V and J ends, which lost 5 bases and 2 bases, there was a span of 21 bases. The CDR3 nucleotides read TGTGCCTGGGGTCGTGCACGCCGACTGGGGACTAATGAAAAACTGTTTTTT. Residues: CAWGRARRLGTNEKLFF. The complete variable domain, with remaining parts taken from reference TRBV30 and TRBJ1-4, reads SQTIHQWPATLVQPVGSPLSLECTVEGTSNPNLYWYRQAAGRGLQLLFYSVGIGQISSEVPQNLSASRPQDRQFILSSKKLLLSDSGFYLCAWGRARRLGTNEKLFFGSGTQLSVL.

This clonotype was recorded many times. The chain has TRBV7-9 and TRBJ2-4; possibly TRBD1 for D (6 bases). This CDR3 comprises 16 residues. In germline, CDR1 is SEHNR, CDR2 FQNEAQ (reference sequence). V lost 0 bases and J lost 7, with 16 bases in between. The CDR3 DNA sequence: TGTGCCAGCAGCTTAGCGCGGGCCAGGGGAGTGAACATTCAGTACTTC. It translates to CASSLARARGVNIQYF.

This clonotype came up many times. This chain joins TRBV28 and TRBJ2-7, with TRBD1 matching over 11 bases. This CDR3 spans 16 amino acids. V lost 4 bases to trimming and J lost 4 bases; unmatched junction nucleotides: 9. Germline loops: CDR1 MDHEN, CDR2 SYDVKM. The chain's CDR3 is CASSSPGTGGLYEQYF. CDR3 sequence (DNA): TGTGCCAGCAGTTCCCCCGGGACAGGGGGTTTGTACGAGCAGTACTTC. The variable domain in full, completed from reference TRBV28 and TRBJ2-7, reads DVKVTQSSRYLVKRTGEKVFLECVQDMDHENMFWYRQDPGLGLRLIYFSYDVKMKEKGDIPEGYSVSREKKERFSLILESASTNQTSMYLCASSSPGTGGLYEQYFGPGTRLTVT.

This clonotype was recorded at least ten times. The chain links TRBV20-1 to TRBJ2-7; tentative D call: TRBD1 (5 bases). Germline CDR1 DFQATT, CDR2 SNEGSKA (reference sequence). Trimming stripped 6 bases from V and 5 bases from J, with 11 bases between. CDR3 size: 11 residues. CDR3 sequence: CSAPTGNEQYF. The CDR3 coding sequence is TGCAGTGCGCCTACAGGAAACGAGCAGTACTTC.

The CDR3 loop reads CASSQSLDNEQFF. The CDR3 DNA sequence: TGTGCCAGCAGCCAATCACTGGACAATGAGCAGTTCTTC. The rearrangement joins TRBV16 to TRBJ2-1; D unclear. The CDR3 has 13 amino acids. Germline V gene lookup returns CDR1 KGHSY and CDR2 FQNENV. V lost 0 bases and J 5 bases, leaving 5 bases between the germline ends.

The CDR3 region is CASSVAEGLGYGYTF. For the CDR3, the DNA is TGTGCCAGCAGCGTAGCTGAGGGGCTCGGCTATGGCTACACCTTC. The rearrangement uses TRBV9 and TRBJ1-2; TRBD1 is a possible D gene (5 bases). The germline V gene has CDR1 SGDLS and CDR2 YYNGEE. This CDR3 region has 15 residues. V was cut by 0 bases and J by 4 bases, with 13 bases left in between.

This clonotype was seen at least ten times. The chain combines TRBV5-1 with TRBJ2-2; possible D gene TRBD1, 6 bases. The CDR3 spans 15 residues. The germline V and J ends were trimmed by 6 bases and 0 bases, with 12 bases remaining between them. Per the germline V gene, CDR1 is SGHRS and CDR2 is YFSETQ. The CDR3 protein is CASNAQGPNTGELFF. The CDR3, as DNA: TGCGCCAGCAATGCACAGGGTCCGAACACCGGGGAGCTGTTTTTT.

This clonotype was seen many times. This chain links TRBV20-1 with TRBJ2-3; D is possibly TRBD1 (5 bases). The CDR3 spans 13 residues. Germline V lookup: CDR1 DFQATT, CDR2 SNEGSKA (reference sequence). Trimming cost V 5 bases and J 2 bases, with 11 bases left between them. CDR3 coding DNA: TGCAGTGCTGGTGGGGCCACCACAGATACGCAGTATTTT. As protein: CSAGGATTDTQYF.

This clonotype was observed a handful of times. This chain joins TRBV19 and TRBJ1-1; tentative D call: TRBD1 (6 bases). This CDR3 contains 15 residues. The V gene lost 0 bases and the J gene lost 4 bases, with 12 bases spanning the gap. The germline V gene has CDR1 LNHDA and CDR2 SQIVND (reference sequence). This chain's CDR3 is CASSIDRRDTTEAFF. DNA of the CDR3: TGTGCCAGTAGTATAGATCGGCGGGACACCACTGAAGCTTTCTTT.

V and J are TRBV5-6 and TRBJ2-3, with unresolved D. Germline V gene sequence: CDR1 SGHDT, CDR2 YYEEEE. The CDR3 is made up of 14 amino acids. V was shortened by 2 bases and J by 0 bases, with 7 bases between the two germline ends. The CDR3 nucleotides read TGTGCCAGCAGCTTTGGCAGCAGCACAGATACGCAGTATTTT. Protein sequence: CASSFGSSTDTQYF.

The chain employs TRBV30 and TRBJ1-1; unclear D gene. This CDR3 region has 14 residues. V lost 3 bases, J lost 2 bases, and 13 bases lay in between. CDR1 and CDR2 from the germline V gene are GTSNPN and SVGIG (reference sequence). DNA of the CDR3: TGTGCCTGGAGCCTAAGGGTCACAAACACTGAAGCTTTCTTT. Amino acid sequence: CAWSLRVTNTEAFF.

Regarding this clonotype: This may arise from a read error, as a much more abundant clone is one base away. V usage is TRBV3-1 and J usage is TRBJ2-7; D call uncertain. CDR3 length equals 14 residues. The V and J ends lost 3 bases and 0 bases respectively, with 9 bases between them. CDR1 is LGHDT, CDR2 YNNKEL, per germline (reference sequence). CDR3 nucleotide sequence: TGTGCCAGCAGCCATGGGATTACCTCCTACGAGCAGTACTTC. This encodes CASSHGITSYEQYF.

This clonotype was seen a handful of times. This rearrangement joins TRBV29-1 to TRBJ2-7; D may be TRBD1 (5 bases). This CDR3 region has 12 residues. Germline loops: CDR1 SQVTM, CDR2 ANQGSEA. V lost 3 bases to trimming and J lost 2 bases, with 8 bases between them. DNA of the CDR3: TGCAGCGTTGAGCTGGACACCTACGAGCAGTACTTC. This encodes CSVELDTYEQYF.

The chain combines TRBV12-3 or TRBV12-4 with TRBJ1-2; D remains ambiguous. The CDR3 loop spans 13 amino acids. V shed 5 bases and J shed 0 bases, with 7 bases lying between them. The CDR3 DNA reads TGTGCCAGCAGTAAGGGTCCTAACTATGGCTACACCTTC. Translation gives CASSKGPNYGYTF.

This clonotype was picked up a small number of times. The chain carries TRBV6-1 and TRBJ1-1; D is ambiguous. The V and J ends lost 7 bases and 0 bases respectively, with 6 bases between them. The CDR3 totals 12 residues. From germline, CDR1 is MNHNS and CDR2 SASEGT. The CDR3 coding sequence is TGTGCCAGCAATGGGATGAACACTGAAGCTTTCTTT. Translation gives CASNGMNTEAFF.